These 28 T cell receptor beta chains came from one sample sequenced in a study of early stage breast cancer tumors. The assay was immunoSEQ multiplex PCR, and TCRdb's table has in-frame clones only and misses some. The table lists about 34,000 clones, 74% of them singletons. Sequenced input: breast tumor tissue. These TCRs come from a person aged 30 to 39 with breast cancer.

The rearrangement joins TRBV10-1 to TRBJ2-1; D gene unclear. Trimming took 4 bases from V and 16 from J, leaving 17 bases between them. Looked up from germline, CDR1 is WNHNN and CDR2 is SYGVQD (reference sequence). CDR3 length equals 12 residues. The CDR3 spells CASSVEPSAVFF. CDR3 nucleotide sequence: TGCGCCAGCAGTGTGGAACCCAGCGCAGTTTTCTTC.

The rearrangement links TRBV15 to TRBJ2-7, with a tentative D call TRBD1 (6 bases). Per germline, CDR1 LNHNV and CDR2 YYDKDF (reference sequence). V was pared by 0 bases and J by 2 bases, with 8 bases between. The CDR3 loop spans 14 amino acids. CDR3 in DNA: TGTGCCACCAGCAGAGATCAGGGGACCTACGAGCAGTACTTC. This translates into CATSRDQGTYEQYF.

In its sample, this clone was seen a few times. The gene calls are TRBV7-9 and TRBJ2-7; D remains ambiguous. This CDR3 has 15 residues. Germline CDR1 is SEHNR and CDR2 is FQNEAQ (reference sequence). Trimming shortened V by 5 bases and J by 0 bases, and 14 bases separated the two germline ends. The CDR3 sequence: CASSQDQRSSYEQYF. The CDR3 DNA reads as TGTGCCAGCAGCCAAGACCAAAGGAGCTCCTACGAGCAGTACTTC.

V usage is TRBV7-2 and J usage is TRBJ2-3; D not resolved. This CDR3 is 13 amino acids long. The V and J ends lost 0 bases and 6 bases respectively, with 7 bases between them. The V gene's germline CDR1 is SGHTA and CDR2 FQGNSA. The CDR3 spells CASSLARSDTQYF. The CDR3 DNA reads as TGTGCCAGCAGCTTAGCGCGGTCGGATACGCAGTATTTT.

In this sample, this clone turned up a few times. The chain has TRBV18 and TRBJ1-1, with D possibly matching TRBD1 (5 bases). V was trimmed by 4 bases and J by 1 base, leaving 10 bases between them. The germline gives CDR1 KGHSH, CDR2 LQKENI. The CDR3 has 14 residues. CDR3 bases: TGTGCCAGCTCACGGGACGGGAAGAACACTGAAGCTTTCTTT. Encoded protein: CASSRDGKNTEAFF. The variable domain in full, with the rest retrieved from reference TRBV18 and TRBJ1-1, is NAGVMQNPRHLVRRRGQEARLRCSPMKGHSHVYWYRQLPEEGLKFMVYLQKENIIDESGMPKERFSAEFPKEGPSILRIQQVVRGDSAAYFCASSRDGKNTEAFFGQGTRLTVV.

The CDR3 loop is CASSWTSGSGEQFF. CDR3 coding DNA: TGTGCCAGCAGCTGGACTAGCGGGAGTGGTGAGCAGTTCTTC. The rearrangement uses TRBV27 and TRBJ2-1; the match to TRBD2 covers 13 bases. CDR3 length equals 14 residues. The V gene's germline CDR1 is MNHEY and CDR2 SMNVEV (reference sequence). V gave up 6 bases and J gave up 9 bases; unmatched junction bases: 5.

V is TRBV9 and J is TRBJ2-3, with TRBD2 identical over 9 bases. Germline CDR1 and CDR2: SGDLS and YYNGEE. After removal of 3 bases from V and 2 bases from J, the junction contained 4 bases not matched to a gene. The length of the CDR3 is 15 residues. The CDR3 nucleotides are TGTGCCAGCAGCGCCGTAGCGGGAGACACAGATACGCAGTATTTT. Protein product: CASSAVAGDTDTQYF.

V gene TRBV13 combines with J gene TRBJ1-3, with a tentative D call TRBD1 (6 bases). Germline assignment: CDR1 PRHDT and CDR2 FYEKMQ (reference sequence). The CDR3 has 17 amino acids. V shed 0 bases and J shed 13 bases, with 25 bases lying between them. The chain's CDR3 is CASSLGTTGYKTRVIYF. CDR3 nucleotide sequence: TGTGCCAGCAGCTTAGGCACGACAGGCTACAAAACGAGAGTTATATATTTT.

The V and J genes are TRBV7-9 and TRBJ1-5; no definite D call. The CDR3 length is 13 residues. The V gene lost 0 bases and the J gene lost 4 bases, with 4 bases spanning the gap. Germline V lookup: CDR1 SEHNR, CDR2 FQNEAQ (reference sequence). The CDR3 DNA reads TGTGCCAGCAGCTTAGCTGTTAATCAGCCCCAGCATTTT. Translating gives CASSLAVNQPQHF.

This sequence joins TRBV12-5 and TRBJ2-3; 8 bases line up with TRBD2. The CDR3 contains 17 residues. Trimming at V came to 0 bases and at J to 1 base, leaving 6 bases not matched to a gene. The V gene's germline CDR1 is LGHNT and CDR2 FRNRAP. The CDR3 spells CASGLVLGREGTDTQYF. CDR3 nucleotide sequence: TGTGCTAGTGGTTTGGTTCTAGGGCGGGAGGGCACAGATACGCAGTATTTT. Full variable domain (rest looked up from reference TRBV12-5 and TRBJ2-3): DARVTQTPRHKVTEMGQEVTMRCQPILGHNTVFWYRQTMMQGLELLAYFRNRAPLDDSGMPKDRFSAEMPDATLATLKIQPSEPRDSAVYFCASGLVLGREGTDTQYFGPGTRLTVL.

V and J are TRBV5-6 and TRBJ2-2; D is ambiguous. In germline, CDR1 is SGHDT, CDR2 YYEEEE. V was shortened by 6 bases and J by 7 bases, with 19 bases between the two germline ends. The CDR3 loop spans 15 amino acids. The CDR3 spells CASTRFVGGNGELFF. In DNA, the CDR3 is TGTGCCAGCACCCGTTTCGTGGGTGGGAACGGGGAGCTGTTTTTT.

V is TRBV21-1 and J is TRBJ2-2; the DNA was not used to check the table's D call, TRBD1. TRBV21-1 is noted as a pseudogene. This CDR3 has 17 residues. CDR3 nucleotides: TGTGCCAGCAAAAGAAGGGGACAGGGTTTTAACACCGGGGAGCTGTTTTTT. This translates into CASKRRGQGFNTGELFF.

The genes are TRBV10-2 and TRBJ2-2, with 9 bases lining up with TRBD1. This CDR3 is 16 amino acids long. Looked up from germline, CDR1 is WSHSY and CDR2 is SAAADI. After removal of 6 bases from V and 8 bases from J, the junction contained 13 bases not matched to a gene. CDR3 in DNA: TGCGCCAGCAGGAATACCGGGACAGGGAAGATGGGGGAGCTGTTTTTT. Protein: CASRNTGTGKMGELFF.

This chain joins TRBV11-2 and TRBJ2-1; D uncertain. V lost 1 base, J lost 4 bases, and 8 bases lay in between. Germline CDR1 is SGHAT and CDR2 is FQNNGV. The CDR3 length is 14 residues. CDR3 amino acids: CASSLVGNYNEQFF. The DNA of the CDR3 is TGTGCCAGCAGCTTAGTTGGAAATTACAATGAGCAGTTCTTC.

The J gene is TRBJ1-1, the V gene TRBV11-2; D is perhaps TRBD1 (5 bases). V was cut by 3 bases and J by 11 bases, with 16 bases left in between. Germline-derived CDR1 and CDR2 are SGHAT and FQNNGV. The CDR3 runs to 13 residues. Here the CDR3 reads CASSLTRQGGAFF. The CDR3 nucleotides read TGTGCCAGCAGCTTGACGCGTCAGGGAGGGGCTTTCTTT.

For the CDR3, the DNA is TGCGCCAGCACCCGGGACAGGGCCAAAAACATTCAGTACTTC. This translates into CASTRDRAKNIQYF. The chain recombines TRBV10-1 with TRBJ2-4; 8 bases map to TRBD1. The J segment lost 1 base and the V segment lost 7 bases, leaving 3 bases of the junction unmatched. CDR1 is WNHNN and CDR2 is SYGVQD in the germline V gene (reference sequence). The CDR3 sequence is 14 residues long.

The chain couples TRBV12-5 to TRBJ1-1, with a weak D call TRBD1 (5 bases). V lost 7 bases and J lost 5, with 17 bases in between. Germline V gene data show CDR1 as LGHNT and CDR2 as FRNRAP. This CDR3 spans 14 amino acids. In DNA form, the CDR3 reads TGTGCTAGTGCTCCGGGACCTCGAAGAACTGAAGCTTTCTTT. It translates to CASAPGPRRTEAFF.

This chain links TRBV5-1 with TRBJ1-1, with 7 bases matching TRBD1. The CDR3 totals 14 residues. V gave up 3 bases and J gave up 8 bases; unmatched junction bases: 10. CDR1 SGHRS and CDR2 YFSETQ come from the germline V gene. The DNA of the CDR3 is TGCGCCAGCAGCTGGAGCGCGGGACAGTTAGAAGCTTTCTTT. Encoded protein: CASSWSAGQLEAFF. Supplemented by reference TRBV5-1 and TRBJ1-1, the full variable domain reads KAGVTQTPRYLIKTRGQQVTLSCSPISGHRSVSWYQQTPGQGLQFLFEYFSETQRNKGNFPGRFSGRQFSNSRSEMNVSTLELGDSALYLCASSWSAGQLEAFFGQGTRLTVV.

The V call is TRBV11-3, the J call TRBJ1-5; 8 nucleotides align to TRBD1. The CDR3 is 20 amino acids. CDR1 and CDR2 (germline): SGHNT, YENEEA. V trimming: 0 bases; J trimming: 6 bases; junction bases outside the gene matches: 19. The DNA for the CDR3 is TGTGCCAGCAGCTTAGATTCCCCCGCAGACAGGGGATGGTTCGGTCAGCCCCAGCATTTT. This gives the protein CASSLDSPADRGWFGQPQHF.

The chain combines TRBV5-1 with TRBJ1-3; 7 nucleotides match TRBD1. The V segment lost 4 bases and the J segment 5 bases; nucleotides outside the gene matches: 6. The CDR3 length is 14 residues. The germline CDR1 and CDR2 sequences are SGHRS and YFSETQ. The CDR3 is CASSPMTGRNTIYF. The CDR3 DNA is TGCGCCAGCAGCCCAATGACAGGGAGAAACACCATATATTTT.

This clone was seen a single time. J is TRBJ2-7 and V is TRBV18; tentative D call: TRBD2 (5 bases). This CDR3 has 16 residues. Trimming left V 3 bases short and J 0 bases short, with 15 bases between. From germline, CDR1 is KGHSH and CDR2 LQKENI. This CDR3 is CASSPAGAGDSYEQYF. As DNA, the CDR3 is TGTGCCAGCTCACCGGCGGGCGCCGGGGACTCCTACGAGCAGTACTTC.

V usage is TRBV4-1 and J usage is TRBJ2-5; D is possibly TRBD2 (6 bases). Trimming removed 2 bases from V and 7 bases from J, with 29 bases in between. Germline V gene lookup returns CDR1 MGHRA and CDR2 YSYEKL. The CDR3 runs to 19 residues. The CDR3 DNA sequence: TGCGCCAGCAGCCAAATGCTCTTCGGCCCTATTAGCGGAAGGGGGACCCAGTACTTC. Its translation is CASSQMLFGPISGRGTQYF.

This clone was picked up a small number of times. V gene TRBV6-5 combines with J gene TRBJ2-7; D not resolved. The V and J ends lost 0 bases and 3 bases respectively, with 12 bases between them. The CDR3 is 15 amino acids. In germline, CDR1 is MNHEY, CDR2 SVGAGI. CDR3 sequence (DNA): TGTGCCAGCAGTTACTCGTTCGAGGCGGACTACGAGCAGTACTTC. It translates to CASSYSFEADYEQYF.

A single count supports this clone. V is TRBV27 and J is TRBJ2-5; a weak D match, TRBD2 (5 bases). The CDR3 runs 12 residues. CDR1 is MNHEY and CDR2 is SMNVEV in the germline V gene (reference sequence). V lost 6 bases and J lost 5, with 10 bases in between. The CDR3 DNA reads TGTGCCAGCAGCCTACGCGGGGAGACCCAGTACTTC. Protein sequence: CASSLRGETQYF.

This CDR3 is CASSFGHRGNQPQHF. CDR3 nucleotide sequence: TGTGCCAGCAGTTTCGGGCACCGTGGCAATCAGCCCCAGCATTTT. The chain recombines TRBV6-1 with TRBJ1-5; D is unresolved. The CDR3 is made up of 15 amino acids. CDR1 is MNHNS, CDR2 SASEGT, per germline. V was clipped by 5 bases and J by 2 bases, with 13 bases between them.

By proportion, this clone is medium-sized (0.01 to 0.1%). The V call is TRBV11-1, the J call TRBJ2-1; the D is unclear. The V end was cut by 5 bases, the J end by 0 bases, with 11 bases between. The germline V gene encodes CDR1 SGHAT and CDR2 FQDESV (reference sequence). The CDR3 contains 15 residues. The CDR3 reads CASSQYKSSYNEQFF. The CDR3 nucleotides are TGTGCCAGCAGCCAATACAAGAGCTCCTACAATGAGCAGTTCTTC. Full variable domain (rest looked up from reference TRBV11-1 and TRBJ2-1): EAEVAQSPRYKITEKSQAVAFWCDPISGHATLYWYRQILGQGPELLVQFQDESVVDDSQLPKDRFSAERLKGVDSTLKIQPAELGDSAMYLCASSQYKSSYNEQFFGPGTRLTVL.

The V gene is TRBV7-2, the J gene TRBJ2-7; the match to TRBD1 covers 7 bases. CDR3 size: 15 residues. V trimming: 1 base; J trimming: 0 bases; junction bases outside the gene matches: 3. Germline V gene data show CDR1 as SGHTA and CDR2 as FQGNSA. The CDR3 DNA reads as TGTGCCAGCAGCTTAGACAGGGGAAGCTCCTACGAGCAGTACTTC. This sequence encodes CASSLDRGSSYEQYF.

This clone turned up a few times. The chain is built from TRBV6-6 and TRBJ2-7, with D perhaps TRBD1 (6 bases). The ends were cut back, 7 bases at V and 6 bases at J, with 16 bases in the middle. The V gene's germline CDR1 is MNHNY and CDR2 SVGAGI (reference sequence). The CDR3 is 13 residues long. The DNA for the CDR3 is TGTGCCAGCACCGGGACAAGCCGGGCCGAGCAGTACTTC. Protein sequence: CASTGTSRAEQYF.